The 2 T cell receptor beta chains in this list originate from one sample, sequenced in a study of OX40 agonist ivuxolimab in advanced cancers. This table comes from immunoSEQ multiplex PCR, and its TCRdb copy is limited to in-frame clones, with some not included. The sample has roughly 50,000 clones, more than 70% seen once. The specimen was CD4+ or CD8+ T cells sorted from blood, collected in a trial of the OX40 agonist ivuxolimab. The source of these receptors is an adult with an advanced solid tumor such as melanoma, head and neck, liver or kidney cancer.

The rearrangement uses TRBV19 and TRBJ1-5; D uncertain. This CDR3 is 12 amino acids long. V lost 8 bases and J 3 bases, leaving 8 bases between the germline ends. In germline, CDR1 is LNHDA, CDR2 SQIVND (reference sequence). Written as DNA, the CDR3 is TGTGCCAGTGGCCGATTCAATCAGCCCCAGCATTTT. This codes for CASGRFNQPQHF.

The chain combines TRBV2 with TRBJ2-3; D is unclear. V lost 4 bases to trimming and J lost 5 bases, with 13 bases between them. Germline-derived CDR1 and CDR2 are SNHLY and FYNNEI. This CDR3 is 14 amino acids long. The CDR3 is CASSGFQPGDTQYF. CDR3 nucleotide sequence: TGTGCCAGCAGTGGGTTTCAGCCCGGAGATACGCAGTATTTT.